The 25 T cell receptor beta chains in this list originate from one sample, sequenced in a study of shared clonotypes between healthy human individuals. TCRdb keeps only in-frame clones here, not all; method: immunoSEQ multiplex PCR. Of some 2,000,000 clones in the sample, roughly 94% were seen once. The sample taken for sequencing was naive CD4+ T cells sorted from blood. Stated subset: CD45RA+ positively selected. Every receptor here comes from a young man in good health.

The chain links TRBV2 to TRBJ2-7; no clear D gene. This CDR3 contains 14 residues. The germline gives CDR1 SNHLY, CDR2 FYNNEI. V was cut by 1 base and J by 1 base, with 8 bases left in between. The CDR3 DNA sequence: TGTGCCAGCAGTGAAGACGGGTTATCCTACGAGCAGTACTTC. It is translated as CASSEDGLSYEQYF.

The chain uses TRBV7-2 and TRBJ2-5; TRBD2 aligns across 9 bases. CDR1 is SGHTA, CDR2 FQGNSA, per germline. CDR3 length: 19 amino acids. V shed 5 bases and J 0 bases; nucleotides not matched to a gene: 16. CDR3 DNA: TGTGCCAGCAGCCCTACCGGGACTAGCCGCCGAAACTACCAAGAGACCCAGTACTTC. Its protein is CASSPTGTSRRNYQETQYF.

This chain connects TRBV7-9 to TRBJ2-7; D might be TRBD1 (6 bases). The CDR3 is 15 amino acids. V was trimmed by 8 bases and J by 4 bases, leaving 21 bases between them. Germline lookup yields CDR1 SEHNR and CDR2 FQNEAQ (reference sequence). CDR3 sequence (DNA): TGTGCCAGCCGACTCACAGGGAGTCTGGGGTACGAGCAGTACTTC. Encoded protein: CASRLTGSLGYEQYF.

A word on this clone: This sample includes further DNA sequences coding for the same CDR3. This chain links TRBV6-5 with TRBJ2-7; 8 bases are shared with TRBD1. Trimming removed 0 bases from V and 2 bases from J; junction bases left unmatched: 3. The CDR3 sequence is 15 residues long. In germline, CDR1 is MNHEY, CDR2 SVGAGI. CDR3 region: CASSYSPDRAYEQYF. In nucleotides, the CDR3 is TGTGCCAGCAGTTACTCCCCGGACAGGGCCTACGAGCAGTACTTC.

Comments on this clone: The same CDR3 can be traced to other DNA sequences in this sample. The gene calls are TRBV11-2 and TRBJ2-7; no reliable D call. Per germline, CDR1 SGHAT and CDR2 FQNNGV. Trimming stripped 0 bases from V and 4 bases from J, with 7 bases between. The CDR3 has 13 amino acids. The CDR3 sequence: CASSLEGWYEQYF. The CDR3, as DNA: TGTGCCAGCAGCTTAGAAGGATGGTACGAGCAGTACTTC.

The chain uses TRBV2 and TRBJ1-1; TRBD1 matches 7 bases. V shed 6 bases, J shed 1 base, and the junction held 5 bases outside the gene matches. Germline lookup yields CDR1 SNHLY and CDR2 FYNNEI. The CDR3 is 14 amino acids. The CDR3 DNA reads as TGTGCCAGCAGGAACCGGGACAGGAACACTGAAGCTTTCTTT. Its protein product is CASRNRDRNTEAFF.

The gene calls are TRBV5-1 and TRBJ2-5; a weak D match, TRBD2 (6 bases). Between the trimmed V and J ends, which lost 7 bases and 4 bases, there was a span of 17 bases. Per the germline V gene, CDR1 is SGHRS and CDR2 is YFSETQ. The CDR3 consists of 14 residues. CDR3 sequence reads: CASSLGGRRETQYF. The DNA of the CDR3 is TGCGCCAGCTCCCTGGGGGGACGCAGAGAGACCCAGTACTTC.

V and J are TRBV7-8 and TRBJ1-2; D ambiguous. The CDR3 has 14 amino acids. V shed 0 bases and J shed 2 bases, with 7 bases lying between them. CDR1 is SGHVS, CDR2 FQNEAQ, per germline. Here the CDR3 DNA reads TGTGCCAGCAGCTTAGCGCCGGGGAACTATGGCTACACCTTC. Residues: CASSLAPGNYGYTF.

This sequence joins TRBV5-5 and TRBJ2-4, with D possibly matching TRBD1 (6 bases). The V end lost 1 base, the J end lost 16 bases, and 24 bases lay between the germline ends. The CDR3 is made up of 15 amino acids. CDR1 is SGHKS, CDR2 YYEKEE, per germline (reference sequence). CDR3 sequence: CASSLSSNRAVTCYF. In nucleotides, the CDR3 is TGTGCCAGCAGCTTGAGTTCAAACAGGGCCGTTACCTGTTACTTC.

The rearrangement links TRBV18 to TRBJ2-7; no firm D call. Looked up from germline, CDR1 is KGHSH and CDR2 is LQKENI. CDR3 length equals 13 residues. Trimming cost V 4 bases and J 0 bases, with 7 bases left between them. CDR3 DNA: TGTGCCAGCTCACTATTGAGCTCCTACGAGCAGTACTTC. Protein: CASSLLSSYEQYF. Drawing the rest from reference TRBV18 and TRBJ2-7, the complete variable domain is NAGVMQNPRHLVRRRGQEARLRCSPMKGHSHVYWYRQLPEEGLKFMVYLQKENIIDESGMPKERFSAEFPKEGPSILRIQQVVRGDSAAYFCASSLLSSYEQYFGPGTRLTVT.

CDR3 amino acids: CASSGGDRGAKNIQYF. The CDR3 nucleotides are TGCGCCAGCAGTGGAGGGGACAGGGGAGCCAAAAACATTCAGTACTTC. The V and J genes are TRBV10-2 and TRBJ2-4, with TRBD1 identical over 10 bases. The CDR3 is 16 residues long. Germline CDR1 reads WSHSY; CDR2 reads SAAADI. The V and J ends lost 4 bases and 0 bases, in that order; junction bases with no gene match: 3.

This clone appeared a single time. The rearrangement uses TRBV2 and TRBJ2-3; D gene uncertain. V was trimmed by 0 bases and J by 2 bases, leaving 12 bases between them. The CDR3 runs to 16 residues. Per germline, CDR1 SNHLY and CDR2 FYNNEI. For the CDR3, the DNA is TGTGCCAGCAGTGAAGCTAGGGATCGATTCACAGATACGCAGTATTTT. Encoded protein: CASSEARDRFTDTQYF.

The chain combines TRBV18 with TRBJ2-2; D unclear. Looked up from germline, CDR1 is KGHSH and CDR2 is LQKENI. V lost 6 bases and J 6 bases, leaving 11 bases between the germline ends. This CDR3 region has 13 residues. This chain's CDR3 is CASSKSESGELFF. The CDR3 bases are TGTGCCAGCTCTAAATCTGAGTCCGGGGAGCTGTTTTTT.

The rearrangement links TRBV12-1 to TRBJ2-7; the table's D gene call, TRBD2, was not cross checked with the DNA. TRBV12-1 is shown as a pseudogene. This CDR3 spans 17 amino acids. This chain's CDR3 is CASSFGLACPLHHEQYF. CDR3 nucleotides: TGTGCCAGCAGCTTCGGACTAGCGTGTCCCCTTCACCACGAGCAGTACTTC.

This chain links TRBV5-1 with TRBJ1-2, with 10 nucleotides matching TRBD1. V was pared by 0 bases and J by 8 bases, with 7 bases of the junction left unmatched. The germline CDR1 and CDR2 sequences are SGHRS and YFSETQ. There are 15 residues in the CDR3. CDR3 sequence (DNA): TGCGCCAGCAGCTTGGGACAGGGGGCTTCGGGCGGCTACACCTTC. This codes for CASSLGQGASGGYTF.

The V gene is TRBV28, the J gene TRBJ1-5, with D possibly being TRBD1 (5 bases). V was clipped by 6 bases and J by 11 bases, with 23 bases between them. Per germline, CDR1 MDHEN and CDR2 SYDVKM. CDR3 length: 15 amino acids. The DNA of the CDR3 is TGTGCCAGCAGCCTTGCTGGGACTTCCGGGCATGCCCAGCATTTT. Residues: CASSLAGTSGHAQHF.

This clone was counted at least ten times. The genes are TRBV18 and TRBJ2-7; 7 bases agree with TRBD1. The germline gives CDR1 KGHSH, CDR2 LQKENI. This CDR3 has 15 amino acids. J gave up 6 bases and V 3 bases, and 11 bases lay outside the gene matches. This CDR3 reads CASSPQGDGSTEQYF. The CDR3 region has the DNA TGTGCCAGCTCACCTCAGGGGGATGGGTCTACCGAGCAGTACTTC.

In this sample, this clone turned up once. CDR3 coding DNA: TGCAGTGCTAATCAGGCGGAGACCCAGTACTTC. Translation: CSANQAETQYF. The rearrangement links TRBV20-1 to TRBJ2-5; D remains unclear. This CDR3 is built from 11 residues. Germline V gives CDR1 DFQATT, CDR2 SNEGSKA (reference sequence). V lost 4 bases to trimming and J lost 5 bases, with 8 bases between them.

In nucleotides, the CDR3 is TGTGCCAGCAGCTGGGGACTAGCAGCCCCCTACGAGCAGTACTTC. This encodes CASSWGLAAPYEQYF. The chain links TRBV7-2 to TRBJ2-7, with 9 bases lining up with TRBD2. Germline CDR1 reads SGHTA; CDR2 reads FQGNSA. The CDR3 totals 15 residues. V lost 4 bases and J lost 2; bases outside the gene matches: 6.

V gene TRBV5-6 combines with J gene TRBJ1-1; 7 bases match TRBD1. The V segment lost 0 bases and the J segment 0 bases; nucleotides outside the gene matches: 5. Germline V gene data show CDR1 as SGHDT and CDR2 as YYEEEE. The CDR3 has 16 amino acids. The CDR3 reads CASSLGVRGMNTEAFF. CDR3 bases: TGTGCCAGCAGCTTGGGAGTCAGGGGGATGAACACTGAAGCTTTCTTT. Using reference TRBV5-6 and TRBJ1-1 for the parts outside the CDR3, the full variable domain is DAGVTQSPTHLIKTRGQQVTLRCSPKSGHDTVSWYQQALGQGPQFIFQYYEEEERQRGNFPDRFSGHQFPNYSSELNVNALLLGDSALYLCASSLGVRGMNTEAFFGQGTRLTVV.

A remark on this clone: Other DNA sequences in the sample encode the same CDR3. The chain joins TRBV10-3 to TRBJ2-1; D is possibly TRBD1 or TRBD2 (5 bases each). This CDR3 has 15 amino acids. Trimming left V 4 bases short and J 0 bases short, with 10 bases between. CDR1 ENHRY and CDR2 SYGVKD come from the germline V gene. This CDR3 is CAISGAGSSYNEQFF. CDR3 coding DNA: TGTGCCATCAGTGGGGCAGGGAGCTCCTACAATGAGCAGTTCTTC.

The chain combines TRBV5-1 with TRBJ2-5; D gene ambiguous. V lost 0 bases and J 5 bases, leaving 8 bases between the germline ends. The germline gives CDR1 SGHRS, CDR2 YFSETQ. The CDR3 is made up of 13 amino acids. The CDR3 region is CASSLGRFETQYF. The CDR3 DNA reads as TGCGCCAGCAGCTTGGGACGGTTTGAGACCCAGTACTTC.

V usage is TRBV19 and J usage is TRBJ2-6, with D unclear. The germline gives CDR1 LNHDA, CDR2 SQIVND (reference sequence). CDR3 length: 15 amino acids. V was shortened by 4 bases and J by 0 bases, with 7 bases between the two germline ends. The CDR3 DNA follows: TGTGCCAGTAGTAGGTCGATCTCTGGGGCCAACGTCCTGACTTTC. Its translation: CASSRSISGANVLTF.

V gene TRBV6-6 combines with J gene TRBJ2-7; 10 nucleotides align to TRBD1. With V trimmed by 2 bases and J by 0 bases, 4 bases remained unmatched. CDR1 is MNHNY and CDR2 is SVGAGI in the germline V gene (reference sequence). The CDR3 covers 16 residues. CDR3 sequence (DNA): TGTGCCAGCAGTTACCAGGGACAGGGGAGCTCCTACGAGCAGTACTTC. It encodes CASSYQGQGSSYEQYF.

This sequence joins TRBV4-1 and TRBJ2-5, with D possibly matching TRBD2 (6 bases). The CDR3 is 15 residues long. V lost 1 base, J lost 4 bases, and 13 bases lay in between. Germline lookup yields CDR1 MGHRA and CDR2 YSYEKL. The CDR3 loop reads CASSQVVAGPETQYF. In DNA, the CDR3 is TGCGCCAGCAGCCAAGTAGTGGCGGGGCCAGAGACCCAGTACTTC.